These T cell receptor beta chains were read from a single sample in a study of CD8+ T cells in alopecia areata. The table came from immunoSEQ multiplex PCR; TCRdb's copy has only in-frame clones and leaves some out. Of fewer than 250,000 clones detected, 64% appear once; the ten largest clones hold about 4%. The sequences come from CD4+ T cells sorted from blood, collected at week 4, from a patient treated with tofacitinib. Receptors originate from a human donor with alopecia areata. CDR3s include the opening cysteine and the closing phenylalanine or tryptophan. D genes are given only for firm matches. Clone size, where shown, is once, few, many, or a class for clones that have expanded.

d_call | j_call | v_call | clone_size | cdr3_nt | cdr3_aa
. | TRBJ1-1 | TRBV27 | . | TGTGCCAGCAGCTCCAGGAGTAGGAACACTGAAGCTTTCTTT | CASSSRSRNTEAFF
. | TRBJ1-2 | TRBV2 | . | TGTGCCAGCGATTCAGAAAACTATGGCTACACCTTC | CASDSENYGYTF
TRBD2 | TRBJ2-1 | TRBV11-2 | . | TGTGCCAGCAGCTTAGTCGCGGGGGGGCCTAGGGATGAGCAGTTCTTC | CASSLVAGGPRDEQFF
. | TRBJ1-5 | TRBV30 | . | TGTGCCTGGAGTGGTATAGGGGCTCAGCCCCAGCATTTT | CAWSGIGAQPQHF
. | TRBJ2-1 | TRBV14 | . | TGTGCCAGCAGCTTCGACACATACAATGAGCAGTTCTTC | CASSFDTYNEQFF
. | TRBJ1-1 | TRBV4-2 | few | TGTGCCAGCAGCCAAGGCGGGCAGTTGGATGAAGCTTTCTTT | CASSQGGQLDEAFF
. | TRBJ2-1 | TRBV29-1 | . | TGCAGCGAGATACAGGGCACGAGCTCCTACAATGAGCAGTTCTTC | CSEIQGTSSYNEQFF
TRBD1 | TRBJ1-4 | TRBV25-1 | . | TGTGCCAGCAGTGAAGGGGGACAGAGAAGTAATGAAAAACTGTTTTTT | CASSEGGQRSNEKLFF
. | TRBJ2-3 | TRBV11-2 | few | TGTGCCAGCAGCTTAAGTATAGGGGGGGGCGGAGAAGATACGCAGTATTTT | CASSLSIGGGGEDTQYF
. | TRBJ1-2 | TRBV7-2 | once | TGTGCCAGCAGCTTGAACGCCGGGGCGTATGGCTACACCTTC | CASSLNAGAYGYTF
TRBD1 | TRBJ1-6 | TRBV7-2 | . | TGTGCCAGCAGCTTAGCGGGACAGGTTAATTCACCCCTCCACTTT | CASSLAGQVNSPLHF
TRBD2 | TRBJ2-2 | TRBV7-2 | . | TGTGCCAGCAGCTCGGGACTAGCGGCAGAGCTGTTTTTT | CASSSGLAAELFF
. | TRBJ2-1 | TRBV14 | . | TGTGCCAGCAGCCAAGTACTGGGTCGCTCCTACAATGAGCAGTTCTTC | CASSQVLGRSYNEQFF
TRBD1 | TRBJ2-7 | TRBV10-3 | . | TGTGCCATCAGTGATCGTCCGGGACAGGGGATCAACGAGCAGTACTTC | CAISDRPGQGINEQYF
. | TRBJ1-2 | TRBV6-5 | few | TGTGCCAGCAGTTACTCTCAGCTAGGGGAGGGCTACACCTTC | CASSYSQLGEGYTF
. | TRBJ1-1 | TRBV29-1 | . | TGCAGCTCACGGGGCAACATGAACACTGAAGCTTTCTTT | CSSRGNMNTEAFF
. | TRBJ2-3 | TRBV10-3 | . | TGTGCCATCAGGGGCACCAGCACAGATACGCAGTATTTT | CAIRGTSTDTQYF
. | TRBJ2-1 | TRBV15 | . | TGTGCCACCAGCAAGCCTGCCGGGCCTTACAATGAGCAGTTCTTC | CATSKPAGPYNEQFF
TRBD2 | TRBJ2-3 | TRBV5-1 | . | TGCGCCAGCAGCTTGGCCCAGCGGGGGGGCACAGATACGCAGTATTTT | CASSLAQRGGTDTQYF
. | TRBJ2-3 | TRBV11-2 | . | TGTGCCAGCAGCTACCACACAGATACGCAGTATTTT | CASSYHTDTQYF
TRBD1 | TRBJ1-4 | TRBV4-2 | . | TGTGCCAGCAGCTCCAGACCAGGGGGTGGTGAAAAACTGTTTTTT | CASSSRPGGGEKLFF
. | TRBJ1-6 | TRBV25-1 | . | TGTGCCAGCAGTAGAGGGTCATGGTCACCCCTCCACTTT | CASSRGSWSPLHF
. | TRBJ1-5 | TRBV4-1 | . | TGCGCCAGCAGCCAAGGGTTAAGATACAGGGTGGACGATCAGCCCCAGCATTTT | CASSQGLRYRVDDQPQHF
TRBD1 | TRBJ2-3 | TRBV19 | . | TGTGCCAGTAGTAGGGGACAGGGGGGGACAGATACGCAGTATTTT | CASSRGQGGTDTQYF
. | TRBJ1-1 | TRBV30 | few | TGTGCCTGGAGTGCGGGCGTGAACACTGAAGCTTTCTTT | CAWSAGVNTEAFF
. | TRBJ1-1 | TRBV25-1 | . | TGTGCCAGCAGGAGGGGGATCACTGAAGCTTTCTTT | CASRRGITEAFF
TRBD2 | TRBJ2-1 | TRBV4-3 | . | TGCGCCAGCAGCCAGGTCACCGGGACTAGCAGCTACAATGAGCAGTTCTTC | CASSQVTGTSSYNEQFF
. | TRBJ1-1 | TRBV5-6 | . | TGTGCCAGCAGCTTTTCCCCGAACACTGAAGCTTTCTTT | CASSFSPNTEAFF
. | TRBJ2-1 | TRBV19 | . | TGTGCCAGTAGTACAGGCACCGGGAATGAGCAGTTCTTC | CASSTGTGNEQFF
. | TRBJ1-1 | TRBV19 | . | TGTGCCAGTAGTATACGGGCCGGGAACACTGAAGCTTTCTTT | CASSIRAGNTEAFF
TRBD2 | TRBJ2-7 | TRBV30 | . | TGTGCCTGGACCTTAGCGGGGAGGTACGAGCAGTACTTC | CAWTLAGRYEQYF
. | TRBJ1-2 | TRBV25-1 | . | TGTGCCAGCAGGGTTTGCACCTTC | CASRVCTF
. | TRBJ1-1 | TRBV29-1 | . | TGCAGCGCTGAGAACACTGAAGCTTTCTTT | CSAENTEAFF
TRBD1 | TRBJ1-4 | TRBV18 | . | TGTGCCAGTTCACCGGGACAGGATCGTGAAAAACTGTTTTTT | CASSPGQDREKLFF
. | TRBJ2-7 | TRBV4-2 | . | TGTGCCAGCAGCCAAGATCGGGTAGGAGAGCAGTACTTC | CASSQDRVGEQYF
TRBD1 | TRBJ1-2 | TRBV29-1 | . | TGCAGCGTATTCAGGGGGGTGGAAGGCTACACCTTC | CSVFRGVEGYTF
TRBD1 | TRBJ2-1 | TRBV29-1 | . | TGCAGCGCCGGGACAGGGGGGCGTGAGCAGTTCTTC | CSAGTGGREQFF
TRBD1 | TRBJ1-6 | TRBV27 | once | TGTGCCAGCAGTCCGGGGACAGCCTATAATTCACCCCTCCACTTT | CASSPGTAYNSPLHF
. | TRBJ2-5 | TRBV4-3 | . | TGCGCCAGCAGCCAAGGCGGGACAGCAAGCAGAAAAGAGACCCAGTACTTC | CASSQGGTASRKETQYF
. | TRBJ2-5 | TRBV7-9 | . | TGTGCCAGCAGCTTAGCAGGGTTCGGAGAGACCCAGTACTTC | CASSLAGFGETQYF
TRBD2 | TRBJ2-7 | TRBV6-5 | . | TGTGCCAGCAGTTACGAAATGGCCACGGGAGGAAGGGAGCAGTACTTC | CASSYEMATGGREQYF
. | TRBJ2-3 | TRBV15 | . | TGTGCCACCAGCAGGGGACCCGAAGATACGCAGTATTTT | CATSRGPEDTQYF
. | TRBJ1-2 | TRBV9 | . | TGTGCCAGCAGCGGGACGAGCTTTAACTATGGCTACACCTTC | CASSGTSFNYGYTF
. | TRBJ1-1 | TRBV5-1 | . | TGCGCCAGCAGCTTATACGGGGGTTGGAACACTGAAGCTTTCTTT | CASSLYGGWNTEAFF
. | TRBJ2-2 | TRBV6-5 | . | TGTGCCAGCAGCCGCTTGGACACCGGGGAGCTGTTTTTT | CASSRLDTGELFF
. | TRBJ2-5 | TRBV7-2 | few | TGTGCCAGCAGCTTAGCTTTATCGATGCGAGAGACCCAGTACTTC | CASSLALSMRETQYF
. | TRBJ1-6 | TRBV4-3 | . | TGCGCCAGCAGCAGGGCCGGGGTTGGATCACCCCTCCACTTT | CASSRAGVGSPLHF